This T cell receptor (beta chain) was obtained from a study of regulatory T cells in long-lasting Graves disease. Notes on the study in general: Newly diagnosed patients had higher TCR diversity than persistent Graves' patients did. Favoring TRBV28, TRBJ1-2 and TRBJ2-5 was a feature seen in persistent disease.

This clonotype was counted many times. Its antigen is still unknown. Germline CDR1 is WNHNN and CDR2 is SYGVQD (reference sequence). This CDR3 contains 14 residues. Trimming removed 2 bases at V and 4 bases at J, with 9 bases between. Building the TCR beta libraries relied on iRepertoire HTBI primers, and CDR3 regions underwent Arm-PCR. Via MiXCR, TCRdb re-called the multiplex PCR reads, giving one row per CDR3 protein. The sample gives about 540,000 distinct CDR3 sequences, approximately 13% of which show up once; more than 8.5% is in the top ten. Time point: newly diagnosed GD, antithyroid drugs for less than 3 months. PBMC RNA served as the TCR library source. The data also belong to a second study, concerning T cells in Graves' hyperthyroidism and ophthalmopathy. As reported in that work: Among the patients, aged 18 to 65, hyperthyroidism was newly diagnosed and had lasted under 2 months. Also found in blood were most expanded thyroid clonotypes above 0.001.

The rearrangement uses TRBV10-1 and TRBJ2-1, with no clear D. This material consisted of peripheral blood mononuclear cells (PBMCs), taken at new diagnosis, from a patient treated with antithyroid drugs. This TCR came from a young man with Graves disease. The CDR3 loop is CASSEALDYNEQFF. The DNA for the CDR3 is TGCGCCAGCAGTGAGGCCCTAGATTACAATGAGCAGTTCTTC.